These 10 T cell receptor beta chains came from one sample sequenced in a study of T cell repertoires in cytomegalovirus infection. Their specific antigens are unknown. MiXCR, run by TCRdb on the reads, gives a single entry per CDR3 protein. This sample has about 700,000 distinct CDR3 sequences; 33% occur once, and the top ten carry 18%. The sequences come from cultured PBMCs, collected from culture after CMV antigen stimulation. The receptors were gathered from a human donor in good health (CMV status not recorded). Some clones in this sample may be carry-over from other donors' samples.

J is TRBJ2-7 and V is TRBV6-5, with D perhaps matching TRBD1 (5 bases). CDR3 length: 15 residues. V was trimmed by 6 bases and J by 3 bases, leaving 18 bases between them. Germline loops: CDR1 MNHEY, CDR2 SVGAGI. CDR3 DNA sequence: TGTGCCAGCAGCCCCCCCGGCAGGGCCAACTACGAGCAGTACTTC. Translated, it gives CASSPPGRANYEQYF.

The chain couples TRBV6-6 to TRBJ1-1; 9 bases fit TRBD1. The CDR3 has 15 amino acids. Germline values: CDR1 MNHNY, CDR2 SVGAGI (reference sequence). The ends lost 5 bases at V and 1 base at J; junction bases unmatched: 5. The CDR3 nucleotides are TGTGCCAGCAGTCCACAGGGGGCTCGGAACACTGAAGCTTTCTTT. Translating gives CASSPQGARNTEAFF.

The CDR3 spells CASSFSRTSGLDEQFF. The CDR3, as DNA: TGTGCCAGCAGCTTTTCGCGGACTAGCGGGCTTGATGAGCAGTTCTTC. V is TRBV7-9 and J is TRBJ2-1, with TRBD2 identical over 11 bases. CDR1 is SEHNR, CDR2 FQNEAQ, per germline (reference sequence). The trim removed 3 bases at V and 8 bases at J, leaving 9 bases unmatched. This CDR3 is 16 amino acids long.

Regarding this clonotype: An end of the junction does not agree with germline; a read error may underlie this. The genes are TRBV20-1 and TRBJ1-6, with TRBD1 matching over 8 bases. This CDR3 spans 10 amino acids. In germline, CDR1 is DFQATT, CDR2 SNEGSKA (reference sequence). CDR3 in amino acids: CSAVRDRQYF. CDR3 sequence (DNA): TGCAGTGCTGTCCGGGACAGGCAGTACTTT.

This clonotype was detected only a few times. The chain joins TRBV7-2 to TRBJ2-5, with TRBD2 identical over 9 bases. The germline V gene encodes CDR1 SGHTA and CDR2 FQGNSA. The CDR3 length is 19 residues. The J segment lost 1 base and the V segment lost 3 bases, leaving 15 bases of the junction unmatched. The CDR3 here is CASSFQAGGWTRLQETQYF. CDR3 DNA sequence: TGTGCCAGCAGCTTCCAGGCGGGGGGGTGGACCAGACTCCAAGAGACCCAGTACTTC.

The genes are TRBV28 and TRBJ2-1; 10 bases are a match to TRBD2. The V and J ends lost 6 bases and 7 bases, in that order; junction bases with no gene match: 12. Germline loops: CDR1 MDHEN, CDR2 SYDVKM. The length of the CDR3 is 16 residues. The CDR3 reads CASRTGGSGGGNEQFF. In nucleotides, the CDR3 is TGTGCCAGCAGGACGGGTGGGAGCGGGGGGGGGAATGAGCAGTTCTTC.

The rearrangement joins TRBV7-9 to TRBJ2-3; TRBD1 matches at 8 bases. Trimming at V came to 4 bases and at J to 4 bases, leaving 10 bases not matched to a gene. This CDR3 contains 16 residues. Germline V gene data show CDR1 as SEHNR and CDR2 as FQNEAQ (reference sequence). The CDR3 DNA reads TGTGCCAGCAGCTCCCCGACAGGGGCATCAGCAGATACGCAGTATTTT. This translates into CASSSPTGASADTQYF.

The CDR3 DNA is TGTGCCAGCAGCCAGTGGGACGGGCAGTACTTC. As protein: CASSQWDGQYF. This chain uses TRBV5-4 with TRBJ2-7; D is possibly TRBD1 or TRBD2 (5 bases each). This CDR3 comprises 11 residues. V gave up 4 bases and J gave up 9 bases, with 11 bases separating them. Germline values: CDR1 SGHNT, CDR2 YYREEE (reference sequence).

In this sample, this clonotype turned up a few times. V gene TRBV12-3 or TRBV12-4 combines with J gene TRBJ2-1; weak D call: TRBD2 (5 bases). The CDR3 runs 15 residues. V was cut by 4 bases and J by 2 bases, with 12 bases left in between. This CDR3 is CASSWRSAAYNEQFF. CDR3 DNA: TGTGCCAGCAGTTGGAGGAGCGCCGCCTACAATGAGCAGTTCTTC.

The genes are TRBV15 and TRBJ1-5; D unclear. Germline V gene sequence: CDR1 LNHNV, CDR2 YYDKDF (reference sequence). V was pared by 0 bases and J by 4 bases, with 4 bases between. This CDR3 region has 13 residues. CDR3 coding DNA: TGTGCCACCAGCAGAGAAGGTAATCAGCCCCAGCATTTT. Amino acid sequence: CATSREGNQPQHF.